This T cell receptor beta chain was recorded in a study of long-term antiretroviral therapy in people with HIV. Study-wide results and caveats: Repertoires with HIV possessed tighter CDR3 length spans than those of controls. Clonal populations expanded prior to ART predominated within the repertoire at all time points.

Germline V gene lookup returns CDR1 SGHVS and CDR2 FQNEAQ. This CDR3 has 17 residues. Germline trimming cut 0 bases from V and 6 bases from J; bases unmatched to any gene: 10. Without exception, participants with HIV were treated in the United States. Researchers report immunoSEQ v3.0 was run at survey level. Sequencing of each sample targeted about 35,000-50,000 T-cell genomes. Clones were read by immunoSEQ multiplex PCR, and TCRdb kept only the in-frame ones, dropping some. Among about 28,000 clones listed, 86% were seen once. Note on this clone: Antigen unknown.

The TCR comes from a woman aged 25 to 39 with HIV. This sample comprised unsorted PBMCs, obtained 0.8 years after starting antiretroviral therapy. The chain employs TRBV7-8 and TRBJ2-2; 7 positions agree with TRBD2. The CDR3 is CASSLAGGTRAAGELFF. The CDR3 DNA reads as TGTGCCAGCAGCTTAGCCGGGGGGACCCGGGCAGCCGGGGAGCTGTTTTTT. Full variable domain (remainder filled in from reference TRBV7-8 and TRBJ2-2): GAGVSQSPRYKVAKRGQDVALRCDPISGHVSLFWYQQALGQGPEFLTYFQNEAQLDKSGLPSDRFFAERPEGSVSTLKIQRTQQEDSAVYLCASSLAGGTRAAGELFFGEGSRLTVL.